This T cell receptor (beta chain) appears in the sequencing data of a study of blood T cell repertoires in COVID-19. Overall study context: Samples came from the United States, Italy and Spain, spanning acute and convalescent COVID-19.

Profiled with immunoSEQ multiplex PCR; TCRdb holds only in-frame clones, not every one. The profile shows 100,000 or so clones, around 89% of them singletons. The CDR3 covers 16 residues. The ends were cut back, 1 base at V and 0 bases at J, with 10 bases in the middle. CDR1 is LGHDT and CDR2 is YNNKEL in the germline V gene (reference sequence). Material for sequencing was peripheral blood. The V and J genes are TRBV3-1 (or the pseudogene TRBV3-2) and TRBJ2-1; possibly TRBD2 for D (6 bases). This clonotype originated in a woman older than 75 with acute or convalescent COVID-19. The CDR3 DNA is TGTGCCAGCAGCCAAGGAATCGGGAGCTCCTACAATGAGCAGTTCTTC. Translated, it gives CASSQGIGSSYNEQFF.